Listed here are 17 T cell receptor beta chains from one sample, sequenced in a study of metastatic and nonmetastatic thyroid tumors. None of the patients had undergone any treatment ahead of thyroid surgery. MiXCR was used by TCRdb to re-call the PCR reads. The table includes about 19,000 clones, roughly 17% detected once. The sequencing sample was made of blood. Every receptor here comes from a male donor with papillary thyroid cancer or a benign thyroid nodule (not recorded which). Some clones in this sample may be carry-over from other donors' samples.

The rearrangement joins TRBV2 to TRBJ1-5, with TRBD1 matching over 12 bases. V was clipped by 0 bases and J by 5 bases; unmatched bases: 2. The CDR3 spans 16 residues. The germline V gene has CDR1 SNHLY and CDR2 FYNNEI. CDR3 DNA sequence: TGTGCCAGCAGTGAAGCGGGACAGGGGGCTTATCAGCCCCAGCATTTT. Amino acids: CASSEAGQGAYQPQHF.

This clone was recorded many times. The chain is built from TRBV5-4 and TRBJ2-1; TRBD2 agrees at 7 bases. Trimming at V came to 0 bases and at J to 4 bases, leaving 1 base not matched to a gene. The CDR3 runs 14 residues. Germline assignment: CDR1 SGHNT and CDR2 YYREEE (reference sequence). The CDR3 sequence is CASSLEAGYNEQFF. CDR3 in DNA: TGTGCCAGCAGCTTGGAAGCGGGATACAATGAGCAGTTCTTC.

This clone was observed at least ten times. This chain joins TRBV20-1 and TRBJ1-1; D is uncertain. This CDR3 region has 13 residues. The V and J ends lost 3 bases and 0 bases respectively, with 8 bases between them. Germline CDR1 DFQATT, CDR2 SNEGSKA (reference sequence). The DNA of the CDR3 is TGCAGTGCTAGCTGGGAAATGAACACTGAAGCTTTCTTT. Its translation: CSASWEMNTEAFF.

This clone was seen at least ten times. The chain combines TRBV7-9 with TRBJ2-5; 7 bases agree with TRBD2. The CDR3 is 14 residues long. J lost 4 bases, V lost 5 bases, and 7 bases had no gene match. Looked up from germline, CDR1 is SEHNR and CDR2 is FQNEAQ (reference sequence). The CDR3 DNA reads as TGTGCCAGCAGCCCACCAGCGGGAAGAGAGACCCAGTACTTC. This sequence encodes CASSPPAGRETQYF.

This clone was observed many times. This chain links TRBV7-2 with TRBJ1-3, with unresolved D. V shed 5 bases and J shed 4 bases, with 12 bases lying between them. The CDR3 extends over 14 amino acids. CDR1 and CDR2 from the germline V gene are SGHTA and FQGNSA. CDR3 loop: CASSPSLQGNTIYF. The CDR3 coding sequence is TGTGCCAGCAGCCCATCCCTCCAAGGAAACACCATATATTTT.

In this sample, this clone turned up many times. The chain links TRBV6-1 to TRBJ1-6; TRBD1 agrees at 7 bases. Germline trimming cut 6 bases from V and 9 bases from J; bases unmatched to any gene: 11. The CDR3 extends over 15 amino acids. Germline V gene data show CDR1 as MNHNS and CDR2 as SASEGT. CDR3 DNA sequence: TGTGCCAGCAGCGAAACCACAGGGGTTGGTTCACCCCTCCACTTT. Translated, it gives CASSETTGVGSPLHF.

This clone has ten or more counts. This rearrangement joins TRBV11-2 to TRBJ1-1; D remains ambiguous. The V end was cut by 2 bases, the J end by 1 base, with 5 bases between. This CDR3 has 13 amino acids. Germline assignment: CDR1 SGHAT and CDR2 FQNNGV. The CDR3 loop is CASSLSPNTEAFF. The CDR3 DNA is TGTGCCAGCAGCTTATCCCCGAACACTGAAGCTTTCTTT.

Many counts were recorded for this clone. The chain employs TRBV7-9 and TRBJ2-1, with 16 bases fitting TRBD2. The ends lost 7 bases at V and 7 bases at J; junction bases unmatched: 7. The germline gives CDR1 SEHNR, CDR2 FQNEAQ (reference sequence). CDR3 length: 16 residues. The CDR3 nucleotides are TGTGCCAGCAACAACCGGGGACTAGCGGGAGGGAATGAGCAGTTCTTC. The encoded protein is CASNNRGLAGGNEQFF.

In this sample, this clone turned up many times. One junction end does not reproduce the germline sequence, and a read error may be involved. The chain recombines TRBV11-2 with TRBJ1-5; 9 bases are shared with TRBD1. This CDR3 comprises 19 residues. The germline V gene has CDR1 SGHAT and CDR2 FQNNGV. The CDR3 spells CASSGTGIKTGSSDQPQHF. As DNA, the CDR3 is TGTGCCAGCAGCGGGACAGGGATTAAAACTGGTAGTAGCGATCAGCCCCAGCATTTT.

In its sample, this clone was seen once. The chain employs TRBV20-1 and TRBJ2-1; D unclear. This CDR3 comprises 17 residues. V was cut by 0 bases and J by 0 bases, with 15 bases left in between. CDR1 and CDR2 from the germline V gene are DFQATT and SNEGSKA (reference sequence). CDR3 sequence reads: CSARDLGDLSSYNEQFF. Here the CDR3 DNA reads TGCAGTGCTAGAGATCTTGGAGACTTAAGCTCCTACAATGAGCAGTTCTTC.

This clone was seen many times. V gene TRBV20-1 combines with J gene TRBJ1-5; weak D call: TRBD1 (5 bases). Looked up from germline, CDR1 is DFQATT and CDR2 is SNEGSKA (reference sequence). The CDR3 has 14 residues. V lost 3 bases, J lost 6 bases, and 15 bases lay in between. Here the CDR3 reads CSASSPLGVQPQHF. CDR3 DNA: TGCAGTGCTAGTTCCCCTTTGGGGGTTCAGCCCCAGCATTTT.

The chain recombines TRBV12-3 or TRBV12-4 with TRBJ1-5; D might be TRBD1 (6 bases). Trimming took 6 bases from V and 5 from J, leaving 11 bases between them. The CDR3 has 13 amino acids. The CDR3 reads CASSRQAHQPQHF. In DNA form, the CDR3 reads TGTGCCAGCAGCCGACAGGCACATCAGCCCCAGCATTTT.

The chain is built from TRBV6-1 and TRBJ2-7, with D perhaps TRBD1 (7 bases). Per the germline V gene, CDR1 is MNHNS and CDR2 is SASEGT. V lost 11 bases, J lost 2 bases, and 19 bases lay in between. The CDR3 is made up of 14 amino acids. CDR3 DNA sequence: TGTGCCTCTCCCCCAGGAGGGGGCCCCTACGAGCAGTACTTC. This translates into CASPPGGGPYEQYF.

V gene TRBV5-1 combines with J gene TRBJ2-7, with D uncertain. This CDR3 has 14 residues. V was cut by 7 bases and J by 0 bases, with 14 bases left in between. Germline V gene sequence: CDR1 SGHRS, CDR2 YFSETQ. The CDR3 DNA reads as TGCGCCAGCGCACCAGGATTATACTCCTACGAGCAGTACTTC. This gives the protein CASAPGLYSYEQYF.

This clone was seen repeatedly, ten times or more. This chain joins TRBV7-9 and TRBJ1-2; D gene ambiguous. CDR1 and CDR2 from the germline V gene are SEHNR and FQNEAQ (reference sequence). Trimming cost V 0 bases and J 7 bases, with 9 bases left between them. CDR3 length: 13 residues. CDR3 sequence (DNA): TGTGCCAGCAGCTTAGCCCCCTTGGGTGGCTACACCTTC. This translates into CASSLAPLGGYTF.

This clone was recorded many times. CDR3 amino acids: CSARPAQGSYEQYF. Here the CDR3 DNA reads TGCAGTGCTAGACCTGCCCAGGGCTCCTACGAGCAGTACTTC. The chain combines TRBV20-1 with TRBJ2-7; weak D call: TRBD1 (5 bases). This CDR3 is built from 14 residues. V lost 2 bases, J lost 0 bases, and 11 bases lay in between. Looked up from germline, CDR1 is DFQATT and CDR2 is SNEGSKA (reference sequence).

Many counts were recorded for this clone. The V call is TRBV20-1, the J call TRBJ2-3; no definite D call. V was cut by 0 bases and J by 7 bases, with 8 bases left in between. This CDR3 spans 12 amino acids. The germline V gene has CDR1 DFQATT and CDR2 SNEGSKA (reference sequence). CDR3 in amino acids: CSARDNWYTQYF. CDR3 DNA: TGCAGTGCTAGAGATAATTGGTATACGCAGTATTTT.